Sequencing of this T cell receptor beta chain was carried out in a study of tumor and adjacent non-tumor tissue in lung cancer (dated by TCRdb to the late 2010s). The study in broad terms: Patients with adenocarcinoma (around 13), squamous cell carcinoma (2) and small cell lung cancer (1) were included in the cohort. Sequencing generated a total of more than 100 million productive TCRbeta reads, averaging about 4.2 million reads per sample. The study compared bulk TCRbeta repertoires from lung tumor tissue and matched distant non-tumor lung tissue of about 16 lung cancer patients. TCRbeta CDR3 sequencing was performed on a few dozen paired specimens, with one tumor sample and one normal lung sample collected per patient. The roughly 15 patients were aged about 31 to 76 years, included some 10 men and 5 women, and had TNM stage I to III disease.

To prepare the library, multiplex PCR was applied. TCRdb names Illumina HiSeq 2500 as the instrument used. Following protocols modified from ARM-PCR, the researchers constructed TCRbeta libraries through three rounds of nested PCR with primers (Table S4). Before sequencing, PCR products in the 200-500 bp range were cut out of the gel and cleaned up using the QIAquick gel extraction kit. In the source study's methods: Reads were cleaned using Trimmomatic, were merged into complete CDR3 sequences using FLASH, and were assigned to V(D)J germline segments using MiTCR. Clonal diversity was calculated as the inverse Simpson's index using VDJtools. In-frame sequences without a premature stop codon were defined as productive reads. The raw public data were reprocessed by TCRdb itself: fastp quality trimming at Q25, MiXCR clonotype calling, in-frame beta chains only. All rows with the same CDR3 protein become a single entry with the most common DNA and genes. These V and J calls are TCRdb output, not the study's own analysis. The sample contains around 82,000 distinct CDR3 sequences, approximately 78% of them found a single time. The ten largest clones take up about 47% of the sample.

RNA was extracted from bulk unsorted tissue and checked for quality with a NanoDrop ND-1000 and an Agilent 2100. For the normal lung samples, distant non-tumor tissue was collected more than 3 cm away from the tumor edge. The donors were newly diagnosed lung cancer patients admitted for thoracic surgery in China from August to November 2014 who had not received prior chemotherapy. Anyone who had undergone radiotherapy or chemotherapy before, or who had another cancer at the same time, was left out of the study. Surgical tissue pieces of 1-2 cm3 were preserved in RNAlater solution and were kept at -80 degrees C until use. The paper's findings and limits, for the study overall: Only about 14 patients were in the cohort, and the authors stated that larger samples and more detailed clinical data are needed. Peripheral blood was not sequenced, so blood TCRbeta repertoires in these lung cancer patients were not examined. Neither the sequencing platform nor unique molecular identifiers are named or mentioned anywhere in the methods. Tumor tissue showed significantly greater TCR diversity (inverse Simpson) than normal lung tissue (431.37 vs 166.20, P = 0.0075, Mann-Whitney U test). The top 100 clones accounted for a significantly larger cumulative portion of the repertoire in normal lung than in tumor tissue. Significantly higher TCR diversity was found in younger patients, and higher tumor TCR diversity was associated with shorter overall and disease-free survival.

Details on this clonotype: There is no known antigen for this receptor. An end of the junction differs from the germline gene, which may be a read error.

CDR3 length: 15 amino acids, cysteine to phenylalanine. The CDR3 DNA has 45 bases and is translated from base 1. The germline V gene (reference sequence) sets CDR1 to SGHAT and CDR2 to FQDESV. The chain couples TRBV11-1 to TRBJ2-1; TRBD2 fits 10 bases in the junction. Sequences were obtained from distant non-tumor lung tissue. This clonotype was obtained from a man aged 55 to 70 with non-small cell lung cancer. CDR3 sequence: CAGSSPSGGMNEQFF. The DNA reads TGTGCCGGCAGTTCCCCTAGCGGGGGAATGAATGAGCAGTTCTTC.